This T cell receptor (beta chain) was retrieved from a study of blood T cell repertoires in COVID-19 (TCRdb year 2020). Study-level background: The collaborator samples originated in the United States, Italy and Spain and spanned the acute and convalescent phases of COVID-19. The repertoires were released in a freely available public database intended as a resource for research on the immune response to SARS-CoV-2. Where available, HLA class I and class II types were taken from metadata supplied by the sample provider and were not determined by assay-based typing. Deeply sampled blood TCRbeta repertoires from subjects exposed to, actively infected with, or recovered from COVID-19 were included in the dataset. Samples came from the ongoing ImmuneRACE study (first 160 participants) plus 1,254 subjects from 6 global collaborators. The prospective study material was composed of cDNA or gDNA derived from T cells, B-cell-depleted T cells, or PBMCs. Nearly every sample came with metadata listing a de-identified subject ID, COVID-19 status, age in years and sex. Study-wide conclusions, independent of this receptor: Clinical and demographic metadata were provided uncurated, with the amount varying by source and participant.

One collaborating source in Seattle enrolled patients during active infection and followed them longitudinally through the course of disease. Each collaborating institution followed its own protocols to collect whole blood in K2EDTA tubes. For TCRbeta analysis, collaborators shipped samples as frozen whole blood, isolated PBMCs, or DNA extracted from either of those sample types. V is cut by 8 bases and J by 4 bases, and the space between the germline ends is 11 bases. Taken from the germline V gene (reference sequence), the CDR1 and CDR2 loops are LGHDT and YNNKEL. The CDR3 runs 12 residues from the cysteine to the phenylalanine. Just CDR3 DNA is preserved here, 36 bases in frame from base 1. This clone was recorded a few times. No antigen is known for it. Base-call qualities are not available, and no considerably larger clone is one nucleotide away. TCRbeta CDR3 regions were amplified from genomic DNA by means of the immunoSEQ Assay, a bias-controlled multiplex PCR. For the original study's pipeline: Within the assay, amplification of reference gene primers was used to estimate how many nucleated cells each sample contained. To quantify the absolute abundance of each unique TCRbeta CDR3 rearrangement, sequence reads were collapsed and filtered. For each sample, productive Simpson clonality was calculated by taking the square root of Simpson's diversity index across productive rearrangements. As stored in TCRdb, this immuneACCESS dataset retains in-frame rearrangements with V and J assigned. A fraction of the clones does not appear; measured against another copy, unresolved V genes explain less than half of the discrepancy, and the remainder lacks a known reason. That table furnishes V, J and clone size, whereas the DNA furnished D and trimming. This sample lists about 440,000 clones; about 91% were detected once. The leading ten clones occupy around 12% of the sample.

Sample: peripheral blood. The TCR sequence derives from a woman aged 45 to 65 with COVID-19, enrolled during active disease. In this chain, TRBV3-1 (or the pseudogene TRBV3-2) is recombined with TRBJ1-1; the D gene is perhaps TRBD1, on 6 matching bases. The CDR3 reads as follows: CASLGRGTEAFF. DNA sequence: TGTGCCAGCCTGGGCAGGGGCACTGAAGCTTTCTTT.